The 11 T cell receptor beta chains given below trace back to one sample, sequenced in a study of shared clonotypes between healthy human individuals. The assay was immunoSEQ multiplex PCR, and TCRdb's table has in-frame clones only and misses some. Of about 520,000 clones listed, 78% are singletons. The sample was PBMCs. The source of these receptors is a woman between 40 and 55 years old in good health. Some clones in this sample may be carry-over from other donors' samples.

This chain links TRBV7-2 with TRBJ2-1; maybe TRBD2 (6 bases). Germline assignment: CDR1 SGHTA and CDR2 FQGNSA. Between the trimmed V and J ends, which lost 1 base and 10 bases, there was a span of 17 bases. There are 15 residues in the CDR3. The CDR3 region is CASSLGGNRLDEQFF. As DNA, the CDR3 is TGTGCCAGCAGCTTAGGGGGGAACCGACTAGACGAGCAGTTCTTC.

The chain has TRBV19 and TRBJ2-1; the D is unclear. Per germline, CDR1 LNHDA and CDR2 SQIVND (reference sequence). This CDR3 is built from 15 residues. The V gene lost 4 bases and the J gene lost 5 bases, with 15 bases spanning the gap. The CDR3, as DNA: TGTGCCAGTAGTACCCCTCTTGGAAACGACAATGAGCAGTTCTTC. Translating gives CASSTPLGNDNEQFF.

This clone was seen a single time. The genes are TRBV7-2 and TRBJ2-1, with D unresolved. The CDR3 covers 15 residues. Trimming pared 5 bases from V and 0 bases from J, leaving 11 bases between. Looked up from germline, CDR1 is SGHTA and CDR2 is FQGNSA. The CDR3 here is CASSPRRSSYNEQFF. In nucleotides, the CDR3 is TGTGCCAGCAGCCCCAGGAGAAGCTCCTACAATGAGCAGTTCTTC.

Comment on this clone: This could be a read error, since a much larger clone is one nucleotide away. The chain recombines TRBV2 with TRBJ1-4; 8 bases fit TRBD1. Trimming took 3 bases from V and 6 from J; bases not matched to a gene: 3. The CDR3 consists of 14 residues. Germline V CDR1 and CDR2: SNHLY, FYNNEI. This CDR3 reads CASSDRGHDEKLFF. CDR3 nucleotides: TGTGCCAGCAGTGACAGGGGGCATGATGAAAAACTGTTTTTT.

The chain employs TRBV30 and TRBJ2-6; D is ambiguous. Germline V gene data show CDR1 as GTSNPN and CDR2 as SVGIG (reference sequence). Trimming left V 2 bases short and J 2 bases short, with 4 bases between. The CDR3 covers 13 residues. The CDR3 DNA reads TGTGCCTGGAGTCCCCCTGGGGCCAACGTCCTGACTTTC. Protein: CAWSPPGANVLTF.

DNA for the CDR3: TGTGCCTGGAGTGTAACCAGGAATGAGCAGTTCTTC. This sequence encodes CAWSVTRNEQFF. This rearrangement joins TRBV30 to TRBJ2-1; D unclear. Germline V gene data show CDR1 as GTSNPN and CDR2 as SVGIG (reference sequence). The V gene lost 0 bases and the J gene lost 7 bases, with 7 bases spanning the gap. The CDR3 has 12 amino acids. The whole variable domain, filled in from reference TRBV30 and TRBJ2-1, reads SQTIHQWPATLVQPVGSPLSLECTVEGTSNPNLYWYRQAAGRGLQLLFYSVGIGQISSEVPQNLSASRPQDRQFILSSKKLLLSDSGFYLCAWSVTRNEQFFGPGTRLTVL.

The genes are TRBV5-4 and TRBJ2-1; perhaps TRBD2 as D (5 bases). Germline V gene lookup returns CDR1 SGHNT and CDR2 YYREEE (reference sequence). CDR3 length: 17 amino acids. V was clipped by 0 bases and J by 10 bases, with 23 bases between them. CDR3 region: CASSLVYHGIGREEQFF. Here the CDR3 DNA reads TGTGCCAGCAGCTTGGTCTATCACGGCATTGGGAGAGAAGAGCAGTTCTTC. The full variable domain, with the rest looked up from reference TRBV5-4 and TRBJ2-1, is ETGVTQSPTHLIKTRGQQVTLRCSSQSGHNTVSWYQQALGQGPQFIFQYYREEENGRGNFPPRFSGLQFPNYSSELNVNALELDDSALYLCASSLVYHGIGREEQFFGPGTRLTVL.

A single count supports this clone. This chain joins TRBV6-1 and TRBJ2-5; a weak D match, TRBD1 (6 bases). The CDR3 sequence is 14 residues long. Deletions cut 0 bases from V and 7 bases from J, with 12 bases between. CDR1 is MNHNS and CDR2 is SASEGT in the germline V gene. CDR3 nucleotide sequence: TGTGCCAGCAGTGAAGCAGGAGTACAGGGGACCCAGTACTTC. Residues: CASSEAGVQGTQYF.

This chain joins TRBV6-5 and TRBJ1-1; D gene unclear. V lost 6 bases and J 1 base, leaving 9 bases between the germline ends. This CDR3 is 13 amino acids long. The V gene's germline CDR1 is MNHEY and CDR2 SVGAGI. CDR3 region: CASRRNRNTEAFF. In DNA form, the CDR3 reads TGTGCCAGCAGGAGAAATAGGAACACTGAAGCTTTCTTT.

The rearrangement joins TRBV7-3 to TRBJ2-3, with D possibly TRBD1 on 7 matching bases. V was pared by 2 bases and J by 2 bases, with 20 bases between. This CDR3 contains 18 residues. The germline V gene encodes CDR1 SGHTA and CDR2 FQGTGA. In nucleotides, the CDR3 is TGTGCCAGCAGCTTACGGGGGCTCAAACAGGGGACCACAGATACGCAGTATTTT. It is translated as CASSLRGLKQGTTDTQYF.

CDR3 DNA: TGCGCCAGCAGCCAAGATTGGGCCTTTTACAAAGCCGCAGCTAACTATGGCTACACCTTC. This translates into CASSQDWAFYKAAANYGYTF. This chain joins TRBV4-1 and TRBJ1-2; D is ambiguous. The ends were cut back, 0 bases at V and 0 bases at J, with 23 bases in the middle. There are 20 residues in the CDR3. CDR1 is MGHRA, CDR2 YSYEKL, per germline.